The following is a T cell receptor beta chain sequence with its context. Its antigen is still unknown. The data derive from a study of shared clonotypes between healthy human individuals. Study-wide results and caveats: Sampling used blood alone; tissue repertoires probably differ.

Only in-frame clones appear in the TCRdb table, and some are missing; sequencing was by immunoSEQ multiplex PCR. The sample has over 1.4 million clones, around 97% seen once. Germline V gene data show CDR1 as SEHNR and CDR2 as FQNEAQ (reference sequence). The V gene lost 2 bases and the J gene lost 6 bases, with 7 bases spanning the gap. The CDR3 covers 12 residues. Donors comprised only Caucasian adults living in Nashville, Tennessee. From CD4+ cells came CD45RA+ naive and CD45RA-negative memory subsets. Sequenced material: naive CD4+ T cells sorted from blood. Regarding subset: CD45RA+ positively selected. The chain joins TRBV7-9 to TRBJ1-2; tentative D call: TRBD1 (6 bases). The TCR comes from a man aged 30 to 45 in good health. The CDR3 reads CASSLQGNGYTF. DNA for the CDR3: TGTGCCAGCAGCTTACAGGGGAATGGCTACACCTTC. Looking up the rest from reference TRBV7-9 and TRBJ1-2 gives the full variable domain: DTGVSQNPRHKITKRGQNVTFRCDPISEHNRLYWYRQTLGQGPEFLTYFQNEAQLEKSRLLSDRFSAERPKGSFSTLEIQRTEQGDSAMYLCASSLQGNGYTFGSGTRLTVV.